One and the same sample provided the 20 T cell receptor beta chains below, sequenced in a study of tumor-infiltrating T cells and Merkel cell polyomavirus (dated by TCRdb to about 2017). All patients' tumors stained robustly positive for Merkel cell polyomavirus Large T antigen by immunohistochemistry. Preparation of the library involved the immunoSEQ multiplex PCR assay. The table comes from immuneACCESS by way of TCRdb, which keeps in-frame sequences with V and J called. Part of the clones is missing from these tables; in studies checked, under half for an unresolved V gene and the rest for unknown reasons. A total of about a thousand clones appear in this sample, 70% to 90% of them only once. The ten biggest clones cover nearly 20% of the sample. The sequencing input was Merkel cell polyomavirus peptide tetramer+ CD8+ T cells sorted from blood. The sample's cell subset or site label is to be understood as: CD8+ T cells binding a tetramer loaded with the MCPyV common T-antigen KLL epitope. The receptor set was obtained from a man between 60 and 75 years old with Merkel cell carcinoma.

The chain employs TRBV15 and TRBJ1-2; no clear D gene. CDR1 and CDR2 from the germline V gene are LNHNV and YYDKDF (reference sequence). V was cut by 5 bases and J by 2 bases, with 12 bases left in between. This CDR3 comprises 14 residues. The DNA for the CDR3 is TGTGCCACCAGCCCTCCGGAGGAGAACTATGGCTACACCTTC. Translated, it gives CATSPPEENYGYTF.

This chain joins TRBV10-3 and TRBJ1-1; no definite D call. The CDR3 consists of 11 residues. Per germline, CDR1 ENHRY and CDR2 SYGVKD. V was pared by 3 bases and J by 5 bases, with 4 bases between. In DNA form, the CDR3 reads TGTGCCATCAGTGAATCTACTGAAGCTTTCTTT. This sequence encodes CAISESTEAFF.

The rearrangement uses TRBV6-1 and TRBJ2-3; 9 bases fit TRBD2. Losses at the gene ends were 1 base for V and 5 bases for J; bases not matched to a gene: 4. The CDR3 is 15 amino acids. The germline gives CDR1 MNHNS, CDR2 SASEGT. The CDR3 here is CASSEGGRAGDTQYF. In DNA, the CDR3 is TGTGCCAGCAGTGAAGGCGGGAGGGCCGGAGATACGCAGTATTTT.

Notes on this clone: Other DNA sequences of this sample code for an identical CDR3. The chain has TRBV12-5 and TRBJ2-5; weak D call: TRBD2 (5 bases). Trimming removed 0 bases from V and 5 bases from J, with 16 bases in between. The CDR3 spans 16 residues. Germline-derived CDR1 and CDR2 are LGHNT and FRNRAP. CDR3 sequence (DNA): TGTGCTAGTGGTTTGGTACGGGCCAGCGGTGGGGAGACCCAGTACTTC. Translated, it gives CASGLVRASGGETQYF.

This clone appeared a few times. CDR3 sequence: CSVDETGDTEAFF. In DNA, the CDR3 is TGCAGCGTTGACGAGACAGGGGACACTGAAGCTTTCTTT. This chain links TRBV29-1 with TRBJ1-1; TRBD1 agrees at 8 bases. The CDR3 has 13 amino acids. The germline CDR1 and CDR2 sequences are SQVTM and ANQGSEA. V lost 3 bases to trimming and J lost 3 bases; unmatched junction nucleotides: 3.

This rearrangement joins TRBV4-2 to TRBJ2-7; 11 nucleotides agree with TRBD2. The V and J ends lost 0 bases and 7 bases, in that order; junction bases with no gene match: 8. Germline CDR1 LGHNA, CDR2 YNFKEQ. There are 16 residues in the CDR3. In DNA form, the CDR3 reads TGTGCCAGCAGCCAAGATTTAGCGGGAGGGCTCCGGGAGCAGTACTTC. Its protein product is CASSQDLAGGLREQYF.

The chain has TRBV10-2 and TRBJ1-2, with TRBD1 matching 9 bases. The CDR3 contains 17 residues. Germline V gene lookup returns CDR1 WSHSY and CDR2 SAAADI. The ends lost 6 bases at V and 0 bases at J; junction bases unmatched: 11. For the CDR3, the DNA is TGCGCCAGCAGAGCCGGGACAGGGTCCGGAGCTAACTATGGCTACACCTTC. Protein product: CASRAGTGSGANYGYTF.

The V gene is TRBV5-1, the J gene TRBJ1-2, with 7 bases lining up with TRBD1. The CDR3 totals 16 residues. Germline CDR1 and CDR2: SGHRS and YFSETQ. V was clipped by 0 bases and J by 8 bases; unmatched bases: 13. The DNA for the CDR3 is TGCGCCAGCAGCTTGGCCACGGGACAGCTCGTAGAAGGCTACACCTTC. This translates into CASSLATGQLVEGYTF.

This sequence joins TRBV21-1 and TRBJ2-1; the DNA was not used to check the table's D call, TRBD2. TRBV21-1 is tagged as a pseudogene. This CDR3 spans 16 amino acids. The DNA for the CDR3 is TGTGCCAGCAGCAGCCAAGAGGAGAGCTCCTACAATGAGCAGTTCTTC. As protein: CASSSQEESSYNEQFF.

This clone was observed once. The chain recombines TRBV11-3 with TRBJ2-7; 7 nucleotides agree with TRBD2. After removal of 0 bases from V and 8 bases from J, the junction contained 13 bases not matched to a gene. This CDR3 is 16 amino acids long. Germline V gene sequence: CDR1 SGHNT, CDR2 YENEEA. The CDR3 loop reads CASSLDLGSQRGKQYF. The DNA of the CDR3 is TGTGCCAGCAGCTTAGATTTGGGGAGCCAGCGGGGCAAGCAGTACTTC.

The J gene is TRBJ1-4, the V gene TRBV7-9; 9 bases are a match to TRBD1. Germline trimming cut 4 bases from V and 5 bases from J; bases unmatched to any gene: 5. Germline V gives CDR1 SEHNR, CDR2 FQNEAQ (reference sequence). This CDR3 has 15 residues. CDR3 sequence (DNA): TGTGCCAGCAGCTGGGGACAGGGTGGAAATGAAAAACTGTTTTTT. Amino acid sequence: CASSWGQGGNEKLFF.

The chain couples TRBV12-5 to TRBJ1-6; unclear D gene. Trimming took 6 bases from V and 10 from J, leaving 10 bases between them. Germline lookup yields CDR1 LGHNT and CDR2 FRNRAP. The length of the CDR3 is 12 residues. For the CDR3, the DNA is TGTGCTAGTGGCCCCGAGGTCTCACCCCTCCACTTT. This translates into CASGPEVSPLHF.

This chain uses TRBV14 with TRBJ2-1, with D possibly being TRBD2 (6 bases). Trimming left V 1 base short and J 4 bases short, with 17 bases between. This CDR3 has 17 residues. Germline assignment: CDR1 SGHDN and CDR2 FVKESK. The DNA for the CDR3 is TGTGCCAGCAGCCAAGCCCCGGGACTGCCTAAATACAATGAGCAGTTCTTC. It yields the protein CASSQAPGLPKYNEQFF. The whole variable domain, filled in from reference TRBV14 and TRBJ2-1, reads EAGVTQFPSHSVIEKGQTVTLRCDPISGHDNLYWYRRVMGKEIKFLLHFVKESKQDESGMPNNRFLAERTGGTYSTLKVQPAELEDSGVYFCASSQAPGLPKYNEQFFGPGTRLTVL.

This clone was counted a few times. CDR3 sequence reads: CASSPPDEHRVGYYEQYF. The CDR3 DNA reads TGTGCCAGCTCACCACCGGACGAGCACAGGGTAGGATACTACGAGCAGTACTTC. The chain combines TRBV18 with TRBJ2-7, with D possibly TRBD1 on 6 matching bases. CDR3 length: 18 amino acids. Between the trimmed V and J ends, which lost 0 bases and 3 bases, there was a span of 21 bases. The V gene's germline CDR1 is KGHSH and CDR2 LQKENI. Combining the CDR3 with reference TRBV18 and TRBJ2-7 gives the whole variable domain NAGVMQNPRHLVRRRGQEARLRCSPMKGHSHVYWYRQLPEEGLKFMVYLQKENIIDESGMPKERFSAEFPKEGPSILRIQQVVRGDSAAYFCASSPPDEHRVGYYEQYFGPGTRLTVT.

This chain connects TRBV25-1 to TRBJ1-2; 10 bases map to TRBD1. J lost 6 bases, V lost 4 bases, and 8 bases had no gene match. The CDR3 has 15 residues. Germline V gene data show CDR1 as MGHDK and CDR2 as SYGVNS. CDR3 in DNA: TGTGCCAGCAGTGCTACAGACAGGGGGCTCGATGGCTACACCTTC. Its translation: CASSATDRGLDGYTF.

The chain is built from TRBV27 and TRBJ2-1, with 12 bases matching TRBD2. V shed 4 bases, J shed 9 bases, and the junction held 7 bases outside the gene matches. The V gene's germline CDR1 is MNHEY and CDR2 SMNVEV (reference sequence). The CDR3 extends over 15 amino acids. In DNA, the CDR3 is TGTGCCAGCAGTTGGGAGACTAGCGGGAGTGCTGAGCAGTTCTTC. Residues: CASSWETSGSAEQFF.

This chain connects TRBV19 to TRBJ2-7; 7 bases map to TRBD1. In germline, CDR1 is LNHDA, CDR2 SQIVND (reference sequence). The CDR3 runs 14 residues. The J segment lost 2 bases and the V segment lost 2 bases, leaving 3 bases of the junction unmatched. The CDR3 DNA reads as TGTGCCAGTAGTATAACAGGGACAGCCTACGAGCAGTACTTC. Residues: CASSITGTAYEQYF.

The chain uses TRBV6-1 and TRBJ1-6; D is unresolved. This CDR3 has 15 amino acids. The germline gives CDR1 MNHNS, CDR2 SASEGT. Trimming took off 8 bases at V and 0 bases at J, with 11 bases between the two ends. The CDR3 bases are TGTGCCAGCGACAACCAGAGCTCCTATAATTCACCCCTCCACTTT. Translated: CASDNQSSYNSPLHF.

This clone counts as hyperexpanded. This rearrangement joins TRBV27 to TRBJ2-4; D perhaps matches TRBD2 (7 bases). The CDR3 is 11 residues long. Per germline, CDR1 MNHEY and CDR2 SMNVEV (reference sequence). Trimming took off 8 bases at V and 14 bases at J, with 16 bases between the two ends. In DNA form, the CDR3 reads TGTGCCAGCGGGTGGGGGGGCATGGAGTACTTC. Amino acid sequence: CASGWGGMEYF.

The genes are TRBV29-1 and TRBJ2-3, with 9 bases that match TRBD1. The CDR3 contains 15 residues. The germline V gene encodes CDR1 SQVTM and CDR2 ANQGSEA. Losses at the gene ends were 1 base for V and 4 bases for J; bases not matched to a gene: 6. CDR3 DNA sequence: TGCAGCGTTGAAGGAGGGGACAGGGCCGCAGATACGCAGTATTTT. Its translation is CSVEGGDRAADTQYF.